The T cell receptor beta chain under discussion was sequenced for a study of regulatory T cells in long-lasting Graves disease. The sample's time point: persistent/refractory GD, antithyroid drugs over 5 years with positive TRAb. The TCR library was made from RNA extracted from PBMCs. Arm-PCR of CDR3 regions with iRepertoire HTBI primers generated TCR beta libraries. MiXCR was run by TCRdb on the multiplex PCR reads, yielding one entry per CDR3 protein. Of 600,000 to 800,000 distinct CDR3 sequences in the sample, about 30% were seen once. The CDR3 runs 14 residues. Germline-derived CDR1 and CDR2 are MNHEY and SVGEGT. Unmatched junction bases numbered 6, after V lost 6 bases and J lost 4 bases.

Source: peripheral blood mononuclear cells (PBMCs), taken when the disease was refractory, from a patient treated with antithyroid drugs. The chain recombines TRBV6-2 or TRBV6-3 with TRBJ1-1; 9 nucleotides align to TRBD1. This sequence originates from a female donor with Graves disease. The CDR3 sequence: CASRPLTGGTEAFF. CDR3 bases: TGTGCCAGCAGACCATTGACAGGGGGCACTGAAGCTTTCTTT.